This T cell receptor beta chain derives from a study of patients and donors after allogeneic stem cell transplantation. From germline, CDR1 is SGHVS and CDR2 FQNEAQ. Germline trimming cut 4 bases from V and 7 bases from J; bases unmatched to any gene: 9. This CDR3 is built from 15 residues. Using its own MiXCR run on the RT-PCR reads, TCRdb lists one record per CDR3 protein. The table has roughly 880,000 distinct CDR3 sequences, 18% seen once. Specimen: blood, either unsorted or a sorted T cell fraction (not recorded which). This chain uses TRBV7-8 with TRBJ1-2, with 10 positions matching TRBD1. The sequence derives from a human donor who was either an allogeneic HSCT recipient or a stem cell or donor lymphocyte infusion donor (not recorded which). It is not recorded whose cells these are; they may come from a transplant donor. For the CDR3, the DNA is TGTGCCAGCAGCTCCCGTTGGGACAGGGGTAGTGGCTACACCTTC. It specifies CASSSRWDRGSGYTF. Full variable domain (remainder filled in from reference TRBV7-8 and TRBJ1-2): GAGVSQSPRYKVAKRGQDVALRCDPISGHVSLFWYQQALGQGPEFLTYFQNEAQLDKSGLPSDRFFAERPEGSVSTLKIQRTQQEDSAVYLCASSSRWDRGSGYTFGSGTRLTVV.